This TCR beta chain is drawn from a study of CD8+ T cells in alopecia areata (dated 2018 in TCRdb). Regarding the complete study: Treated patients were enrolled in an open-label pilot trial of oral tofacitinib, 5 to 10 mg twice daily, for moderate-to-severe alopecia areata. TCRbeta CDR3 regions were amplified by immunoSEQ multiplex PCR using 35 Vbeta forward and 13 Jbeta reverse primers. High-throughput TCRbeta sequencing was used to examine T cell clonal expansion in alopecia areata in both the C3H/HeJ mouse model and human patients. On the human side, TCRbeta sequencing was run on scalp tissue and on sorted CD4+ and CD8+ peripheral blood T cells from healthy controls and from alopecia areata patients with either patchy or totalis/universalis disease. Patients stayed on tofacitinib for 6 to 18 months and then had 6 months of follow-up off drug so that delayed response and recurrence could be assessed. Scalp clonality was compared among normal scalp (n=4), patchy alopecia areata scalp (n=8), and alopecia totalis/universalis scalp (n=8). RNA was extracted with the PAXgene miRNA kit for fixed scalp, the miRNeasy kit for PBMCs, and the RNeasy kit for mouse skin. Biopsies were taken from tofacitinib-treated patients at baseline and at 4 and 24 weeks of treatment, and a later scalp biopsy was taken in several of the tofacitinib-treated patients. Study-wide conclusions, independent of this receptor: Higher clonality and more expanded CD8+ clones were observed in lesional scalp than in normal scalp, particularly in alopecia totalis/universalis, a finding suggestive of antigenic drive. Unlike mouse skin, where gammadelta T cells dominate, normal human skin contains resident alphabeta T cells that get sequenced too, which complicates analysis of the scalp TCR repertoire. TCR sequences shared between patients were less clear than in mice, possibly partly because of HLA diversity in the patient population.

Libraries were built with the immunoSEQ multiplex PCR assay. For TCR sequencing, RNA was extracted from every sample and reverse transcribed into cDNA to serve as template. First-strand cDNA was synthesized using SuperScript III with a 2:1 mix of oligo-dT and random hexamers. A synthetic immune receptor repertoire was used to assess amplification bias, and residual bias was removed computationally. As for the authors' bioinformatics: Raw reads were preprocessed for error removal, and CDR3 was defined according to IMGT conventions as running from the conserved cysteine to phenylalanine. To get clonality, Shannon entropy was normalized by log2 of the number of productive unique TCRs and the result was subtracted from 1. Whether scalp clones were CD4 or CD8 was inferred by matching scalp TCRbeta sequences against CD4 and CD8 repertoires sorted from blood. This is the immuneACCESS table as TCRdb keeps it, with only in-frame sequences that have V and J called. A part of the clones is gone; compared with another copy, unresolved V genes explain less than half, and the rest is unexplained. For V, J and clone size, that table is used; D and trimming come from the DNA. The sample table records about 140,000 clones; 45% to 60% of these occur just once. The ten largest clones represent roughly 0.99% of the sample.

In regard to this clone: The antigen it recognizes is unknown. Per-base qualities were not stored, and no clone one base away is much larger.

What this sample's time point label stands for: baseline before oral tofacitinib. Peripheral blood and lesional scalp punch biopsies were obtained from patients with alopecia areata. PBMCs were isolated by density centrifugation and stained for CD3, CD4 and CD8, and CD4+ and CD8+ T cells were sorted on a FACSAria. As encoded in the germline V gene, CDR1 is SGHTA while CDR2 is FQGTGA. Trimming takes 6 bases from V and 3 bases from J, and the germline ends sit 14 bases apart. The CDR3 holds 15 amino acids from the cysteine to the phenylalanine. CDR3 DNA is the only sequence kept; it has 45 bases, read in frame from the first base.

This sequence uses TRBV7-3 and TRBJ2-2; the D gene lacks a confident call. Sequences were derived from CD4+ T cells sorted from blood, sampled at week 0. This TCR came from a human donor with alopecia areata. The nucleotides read TGTGCCAGCAGTACCTATAGTTGGGACACCGGGGAGCTGTTTTTT. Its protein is CASSTYSWDTGELFF.